The present T cell receptor (beta chain) was sequenced within a study of cytomegalovirus exposure and HLA in healthy donors. The table came from immunoSEQ multiplex PCR; TCRdb's copy has only in-frame clones and leaves some out. The data show about 92,000 clones, 93% seen once. J was trimmed by 3 bases and V by 0 bases; bases with no gene match: 5. Germline values: CDR1 LGHNA, CDR2 YSLEER. CDR3 length: 16 amino acids. What was sequenced was PBMCs. The chain links TRBV4-3 to TRBJ2-7; 10 bases match TRBD1. This TCR derives from a woman in her 30s in good health and CMV-seropositive. The CDR3 DNA sequence: TGCGCCAGCAGCCAAGATAGGACAGGGGGGGGCTACGAGCAGTACTTC. This translates into CASSQDRTGGGYEQYF.